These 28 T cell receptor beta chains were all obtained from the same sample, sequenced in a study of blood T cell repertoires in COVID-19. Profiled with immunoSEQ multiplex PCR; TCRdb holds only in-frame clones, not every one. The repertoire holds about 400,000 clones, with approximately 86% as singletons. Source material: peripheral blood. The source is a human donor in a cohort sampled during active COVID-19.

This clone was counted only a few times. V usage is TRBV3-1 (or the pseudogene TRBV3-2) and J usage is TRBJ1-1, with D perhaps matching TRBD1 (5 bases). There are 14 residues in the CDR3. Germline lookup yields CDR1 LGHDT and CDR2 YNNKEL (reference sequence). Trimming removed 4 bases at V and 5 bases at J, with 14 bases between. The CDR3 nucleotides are TGTGCCAGCAGCCTGCAGGGTCAGGAAACTGAAGCTTTCTTT. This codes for CASSLQGQETEAFF.

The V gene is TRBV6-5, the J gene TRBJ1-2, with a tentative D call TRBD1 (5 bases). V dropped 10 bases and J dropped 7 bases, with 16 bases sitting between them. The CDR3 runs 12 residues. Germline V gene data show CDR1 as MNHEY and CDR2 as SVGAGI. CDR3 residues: CATSTGDSGYTF. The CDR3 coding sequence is TGTGCCACCTCCACGGGGGATAGTGGCTACACCTTC.

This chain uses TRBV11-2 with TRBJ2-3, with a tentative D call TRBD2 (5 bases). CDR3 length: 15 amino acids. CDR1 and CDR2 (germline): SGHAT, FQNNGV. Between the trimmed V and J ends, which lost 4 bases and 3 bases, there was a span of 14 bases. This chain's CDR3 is CASSWQGSSTDTQYF. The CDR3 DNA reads TGTGCCAGCAGCTGGCAAGGGAGTAGTACAGATACGCAGTATTTT.

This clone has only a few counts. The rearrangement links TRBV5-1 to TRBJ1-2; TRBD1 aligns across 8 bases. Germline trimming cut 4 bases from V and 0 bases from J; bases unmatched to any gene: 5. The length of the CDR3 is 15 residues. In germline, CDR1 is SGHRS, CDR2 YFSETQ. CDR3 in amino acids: CASSQLQGANYGYTF. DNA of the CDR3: TGCGCCAGCAGCCAATTACAGGGGGCTAACTATGGCTACACCTTC.

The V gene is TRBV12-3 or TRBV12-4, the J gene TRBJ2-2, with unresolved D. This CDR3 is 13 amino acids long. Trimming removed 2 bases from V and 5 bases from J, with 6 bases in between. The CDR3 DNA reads TGTGCCAGCAGTTTAAGCTTTACCGGGGAGCTGTTTTTT. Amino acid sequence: CASSLSFTGELFF.

The CDR3 region is CASSPTRQGYEKLFF. In nucleotides, the CDR3 is TGTGCCAGCTCACCAACTAGACAGGGTTACGAAAAACTGTTTTTT. The chain joins TRBV18 to TRBJ1-4; 7 bases agree with TRBD1. This CDR3 contains 15 residues. After removal of 2 bases from V and 8 bases from J, the junction contained 8 bases not matched to a gene. The germline gives CDR1 KGHSH, CDR2 LQKENI.

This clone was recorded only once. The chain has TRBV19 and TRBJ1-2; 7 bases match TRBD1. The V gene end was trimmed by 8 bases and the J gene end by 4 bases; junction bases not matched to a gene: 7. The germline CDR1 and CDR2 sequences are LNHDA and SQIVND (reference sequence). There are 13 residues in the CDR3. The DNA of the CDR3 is TGTGCCAGTTCAAGACAGGGAGGCTATGGCTACACCTTC. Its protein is CASSRQGGYGYTF.

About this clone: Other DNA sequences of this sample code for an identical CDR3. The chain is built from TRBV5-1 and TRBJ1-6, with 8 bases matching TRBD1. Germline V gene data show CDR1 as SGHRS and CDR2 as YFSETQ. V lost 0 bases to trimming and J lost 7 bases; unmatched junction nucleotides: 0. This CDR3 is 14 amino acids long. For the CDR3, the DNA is TGCGCCAGCAGCTTGGACAGGGGGAATTCACCCCTCCACTTT. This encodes CASSLDRGNSPLHF.

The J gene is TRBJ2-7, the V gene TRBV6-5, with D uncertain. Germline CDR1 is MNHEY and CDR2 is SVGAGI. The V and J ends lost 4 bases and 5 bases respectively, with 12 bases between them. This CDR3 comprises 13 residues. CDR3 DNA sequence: TGTGCCAGCAGTTTTCTAGGTAGCCACGAGCAGTACTTC. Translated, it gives CASSFLGSHEQYF.

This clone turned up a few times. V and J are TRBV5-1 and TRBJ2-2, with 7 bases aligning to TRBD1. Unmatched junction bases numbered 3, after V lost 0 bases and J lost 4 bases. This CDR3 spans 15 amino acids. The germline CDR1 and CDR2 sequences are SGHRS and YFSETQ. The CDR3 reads CASSLGQGATGELFF. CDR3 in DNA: TGCGCCAGCAGCTTGGGACAGGGAGCCACCGGGGAGCTGTTTTTT.

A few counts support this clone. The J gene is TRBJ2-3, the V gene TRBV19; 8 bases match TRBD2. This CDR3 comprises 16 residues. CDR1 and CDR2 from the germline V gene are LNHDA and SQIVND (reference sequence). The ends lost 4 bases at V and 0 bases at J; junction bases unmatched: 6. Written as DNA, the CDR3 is TGTGCCAGTAGTAGACTAGCGAGAGCTAGCACAGATACGCAGTATTTT. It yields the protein CASSRLARASTDTQYF.

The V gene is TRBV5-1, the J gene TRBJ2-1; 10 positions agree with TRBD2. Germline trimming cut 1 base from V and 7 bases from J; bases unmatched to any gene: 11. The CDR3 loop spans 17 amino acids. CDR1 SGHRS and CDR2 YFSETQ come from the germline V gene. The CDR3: CASSLFLSSGSGNEQFF. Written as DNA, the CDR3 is TGCGCCAGCAGCTTGTTCCTGTCTAGCGGGAGCGGGAATGAGCAGTTCTTC.

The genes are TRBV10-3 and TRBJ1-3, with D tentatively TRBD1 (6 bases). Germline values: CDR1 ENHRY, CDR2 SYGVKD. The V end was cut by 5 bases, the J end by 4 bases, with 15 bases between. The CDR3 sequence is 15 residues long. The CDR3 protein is CAISNRAGVGNTIYF. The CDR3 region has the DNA TGTGCCATCAGTAACAGGGCCGGAGTGGGAAACACCATATATTTT.

The CDR3: CASSYEGVSQPQHF. The CDR3 DNA follows: TGTGCCAGCAGTTACGAGGGGGTATCTCAGCCCCAGCATTTT. The chain employs TRBV6-6 and TRBJ1-5, with D perhaps TRBD1 (6 bases). This CDR3 contains 14 residues. Germline values: CDR1 MNHNY, CDR2 SVGAGI (reference sequence). The V end lost 2 bases, the J end lost 6 bases, and 11 bases lay between the germline ends.

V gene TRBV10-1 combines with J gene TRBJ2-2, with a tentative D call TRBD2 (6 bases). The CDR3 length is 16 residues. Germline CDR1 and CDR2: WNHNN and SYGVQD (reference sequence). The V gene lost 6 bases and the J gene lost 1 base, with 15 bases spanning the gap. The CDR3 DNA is TGCGCCAGCAGCCCCGGGTTTAGCGGGAACACCGGGGAGCTGTTTTTT. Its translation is CASSPGFSGNTGELFF.

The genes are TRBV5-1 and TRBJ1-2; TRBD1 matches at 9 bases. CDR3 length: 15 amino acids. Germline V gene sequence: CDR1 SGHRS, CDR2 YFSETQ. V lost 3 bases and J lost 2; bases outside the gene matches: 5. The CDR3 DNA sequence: TGCGCCAGCAGCTCAACGGGACAGGGAAACTATGGCTACACCTTC. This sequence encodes CASSSTGQGNYGYTF.

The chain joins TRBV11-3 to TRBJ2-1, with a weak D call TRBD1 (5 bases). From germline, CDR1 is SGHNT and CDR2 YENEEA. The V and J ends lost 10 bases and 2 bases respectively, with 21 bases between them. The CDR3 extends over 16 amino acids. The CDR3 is CATYHGLWGPYNEQFF. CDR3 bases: TGTGCCACCTACCACGGATTATGGGGCCCCTACAATGAGCAGTTCTTC.

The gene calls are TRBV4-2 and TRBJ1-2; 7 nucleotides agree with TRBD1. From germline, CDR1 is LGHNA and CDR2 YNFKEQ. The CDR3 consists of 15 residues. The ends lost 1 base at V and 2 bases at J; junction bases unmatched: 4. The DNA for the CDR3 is TGTGCCAGCAGCCAAGGGGACAGAGACAACTATGGCTACACCTTC. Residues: CASSQGDRDNYGYTF.

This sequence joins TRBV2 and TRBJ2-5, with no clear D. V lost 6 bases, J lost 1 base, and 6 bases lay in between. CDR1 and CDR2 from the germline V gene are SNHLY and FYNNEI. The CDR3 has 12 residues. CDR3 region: CASRLSQETQYF. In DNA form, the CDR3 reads TGTGCCAGCAGACTAAGCCAAGAGACCCAGTACTTC.

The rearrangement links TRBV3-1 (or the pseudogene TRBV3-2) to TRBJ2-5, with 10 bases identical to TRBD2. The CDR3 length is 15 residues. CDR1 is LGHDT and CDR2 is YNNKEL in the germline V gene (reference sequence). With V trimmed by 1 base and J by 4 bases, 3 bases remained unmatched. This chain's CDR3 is CASSQVAGGRETQYF. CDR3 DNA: TGTGCCAGCAGCCAAGTAGCGGGGGGCCGAGAGACCCAGTACTTC.

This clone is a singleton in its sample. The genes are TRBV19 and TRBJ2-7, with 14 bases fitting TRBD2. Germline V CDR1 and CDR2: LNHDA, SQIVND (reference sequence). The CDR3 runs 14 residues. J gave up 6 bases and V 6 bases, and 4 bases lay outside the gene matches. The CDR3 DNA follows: TGTGCCAGTAGCCCGGGACTAGCGGGAGTCGAGCAGTACTTC. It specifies CASSPGLAGVEQYF.

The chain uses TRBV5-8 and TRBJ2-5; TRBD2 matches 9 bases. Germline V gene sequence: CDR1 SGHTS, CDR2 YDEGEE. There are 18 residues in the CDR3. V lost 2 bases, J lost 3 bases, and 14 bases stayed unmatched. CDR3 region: CASSLGTSRGVPKETQYF. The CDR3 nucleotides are TGTGCCAGCAGCTTAGGGACTAGCCGAGGGGTTCCAAAAGAGACCCAGTACTTC. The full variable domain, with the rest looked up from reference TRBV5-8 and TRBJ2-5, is EAGVTQSPTHLIKTRGQQATLRCSPISGHTSVYWYQQALGLGLQFLLWYDEGEERNRGNFPPRFSGRQFPNYSSELNVNALELEDSALYLCASSLGTSRGVPKETQYFGPGTRLLVL.

CDR3 DNA sequence: TGTGCCAGCAGCTCCCGGACAGGGGAGCCTGAAGCTTTCTTT. This gives the protein CASSSRTGEPEAFF. V and J are TRBV7-9 and TRBJ1-1; TRBD1 aligns across 9 bases. Germline V gives CDR1 SEHNR, CDR2 FQNEAQ (reference sequence). Trimming at V came to 4 bases and at J to 6 bases, leaving 6 bases not matched to a gene. The CDR3 sequence is 14 residues long. Combining the CDR3 with reference TRBV7-9 and TRBJ1-1 gives the whole variable domain DTGVSQNPRHKITKRGQNVTFRCDPISEHNRLYWYRQTLGQGPEFLTYFQNEAQLEKSRLLSDRFSAERPKGSFSTLEIQRTEQGDSAMYLCASSSRTGEPEAFFGQGTRLTVV.

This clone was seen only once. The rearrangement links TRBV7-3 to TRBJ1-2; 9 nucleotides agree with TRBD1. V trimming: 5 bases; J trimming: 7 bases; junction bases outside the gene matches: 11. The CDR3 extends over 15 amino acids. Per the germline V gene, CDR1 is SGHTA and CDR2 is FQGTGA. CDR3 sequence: CASSPRDRESPGYTF. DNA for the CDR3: TGTGCCAGCAGCCCCCGGGACAGGGAAAGTCCTGGCTACACCTTC.

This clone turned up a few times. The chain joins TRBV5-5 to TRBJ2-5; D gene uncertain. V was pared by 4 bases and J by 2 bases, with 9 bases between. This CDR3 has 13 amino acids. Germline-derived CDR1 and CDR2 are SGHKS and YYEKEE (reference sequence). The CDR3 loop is CASSQTFQETQYF. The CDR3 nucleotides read TGTGCCAGCAGCCAGACATTTCAAGAGACCCAGTACTTC.

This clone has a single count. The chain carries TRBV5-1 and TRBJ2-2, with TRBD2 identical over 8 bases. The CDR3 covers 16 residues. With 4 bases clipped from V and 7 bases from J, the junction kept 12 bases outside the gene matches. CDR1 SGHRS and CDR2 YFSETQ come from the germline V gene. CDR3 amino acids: CASSLGVAGKVGELFF. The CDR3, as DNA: TGCGCCAGCAGCCTTGGGGTAGCGGGGAAGGTCGGGGAGCTGTTTTTT. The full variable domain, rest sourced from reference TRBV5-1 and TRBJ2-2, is KAGVTQTPRYLIKTRGQQVTLSCSPISGHRSVSWYQQTPGQGLQFLFEYFSETQRNKGNFPGRFSGRQFSNSRSEMNVSTLELGDSALYLCASSLGVAGKVGELFFGEGSRLTVL.

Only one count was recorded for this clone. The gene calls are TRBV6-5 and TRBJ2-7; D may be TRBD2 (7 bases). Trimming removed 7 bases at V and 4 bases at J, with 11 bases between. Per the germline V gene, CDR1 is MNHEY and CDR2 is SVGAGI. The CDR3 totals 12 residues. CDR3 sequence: CASKRGGYEQYF. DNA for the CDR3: TGTGCCAGCAAGAGGGGGGGATACGAGCAGTACTTC.

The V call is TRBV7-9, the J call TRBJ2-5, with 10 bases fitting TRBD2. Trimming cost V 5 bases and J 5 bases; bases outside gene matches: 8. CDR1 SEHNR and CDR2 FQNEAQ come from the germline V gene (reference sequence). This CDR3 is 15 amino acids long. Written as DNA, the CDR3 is TGTGCCAGCAGCCCACCGGGACTAGCGTCGGAGACCCAGTACTTC. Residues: CASSPPGLASETQYF.